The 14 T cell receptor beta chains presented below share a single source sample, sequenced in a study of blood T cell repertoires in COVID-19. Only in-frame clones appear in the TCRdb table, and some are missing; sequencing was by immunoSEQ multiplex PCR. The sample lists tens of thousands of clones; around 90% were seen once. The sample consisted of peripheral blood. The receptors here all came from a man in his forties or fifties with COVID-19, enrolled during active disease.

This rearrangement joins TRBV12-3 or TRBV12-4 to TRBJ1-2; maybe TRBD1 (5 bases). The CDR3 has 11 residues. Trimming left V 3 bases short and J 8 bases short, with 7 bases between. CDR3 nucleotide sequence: TGTGCCAGCAGTTTTTGGGGCGGCTACACCTTC. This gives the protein CASSFWGGYTF.

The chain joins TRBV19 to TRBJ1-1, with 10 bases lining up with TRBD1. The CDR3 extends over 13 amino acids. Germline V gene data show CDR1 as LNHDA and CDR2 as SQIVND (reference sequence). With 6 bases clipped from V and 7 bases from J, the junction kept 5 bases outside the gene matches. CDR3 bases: TGTGCCAGTAGAAAAGGACAGGGGGTTGAAGCTTTCTTT. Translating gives CASRKGQGVEAFF.

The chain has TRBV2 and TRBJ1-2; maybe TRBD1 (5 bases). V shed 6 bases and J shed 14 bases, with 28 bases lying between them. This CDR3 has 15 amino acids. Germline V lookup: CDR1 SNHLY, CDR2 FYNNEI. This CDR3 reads CASRNGSGTWRRVTF. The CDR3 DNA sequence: TGTGCCAGCAGAAACGGAAGCGGGACCTGGCGTCGGGTTACCTTC. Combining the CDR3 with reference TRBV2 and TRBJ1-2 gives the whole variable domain EPEVTQTPSHQVTQMGQEVILRCVPISNHLYFYWYRQILGQKVEFLVSFYNNEISEKSEIFDDQFSVERPDGSNFTLKIRSTKLEDSAMYFCASRNGSGTWRRVTFGSGTRLTVV.

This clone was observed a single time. The CDR3 DNA follows: TGTGCCTGCCTCCTCCGGGCAGGGCTCTATGGCTACACCTTC. This encodes CACLLRAGLYGYTF. The chain employs TRBV30 and TRBJ1-2, with D possibly matching TRBD1 (5 bases). The CDR3 covers 14 residues. Germline CDR1 GTSNPN, CDR2 SVGIG (reference sequence). Trimming shortened V by 6 bases and J by 4 bases, and 18 bases separated the two germline ends.

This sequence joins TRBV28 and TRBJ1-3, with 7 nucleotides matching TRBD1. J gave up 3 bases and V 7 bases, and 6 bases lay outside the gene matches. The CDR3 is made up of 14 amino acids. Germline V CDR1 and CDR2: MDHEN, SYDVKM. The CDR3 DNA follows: TGTGCCAGCACCATCGACAGGGTTGGAAACACCATATATTTT. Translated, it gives CASTIDRVGNTIYF.

The CDR3 here is CASSLRQMNTEAFF. The CDR3 DNA follows: TGTGCCAGCAGCCTCCGACAGATGAACACTGAAGCTTTCTTT. The J gene is TRBJ1-1, the V gene TRBV5-4, with D perhaps TRBD1 (5 bases). The germline V gene encodes CDR1 SGHNT and CDR2 YYREEE (reference sequence). The CDR3 spans 14 residues. V shed 4 bases and J shed 0 bases, with 10 bases lying between them.

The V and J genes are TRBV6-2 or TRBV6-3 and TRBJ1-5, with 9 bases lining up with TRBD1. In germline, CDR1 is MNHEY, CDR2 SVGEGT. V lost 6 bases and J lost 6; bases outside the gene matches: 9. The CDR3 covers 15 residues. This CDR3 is CASSLHTGGGQPQHF. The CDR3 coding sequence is TGTGCCAGCAGCTTACACACAGGGGGCGGTCAGCCCCAGCATTTT.

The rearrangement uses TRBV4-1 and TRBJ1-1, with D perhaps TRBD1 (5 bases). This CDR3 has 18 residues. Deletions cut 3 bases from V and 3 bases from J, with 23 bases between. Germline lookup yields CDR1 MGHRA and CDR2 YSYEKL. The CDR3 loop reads CASSHLRQSRKGYTEAFF. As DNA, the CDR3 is TGCGCCAGCAGCCACCTCAGACAGAGCCGAAAAGGGTACACTGAAGCTTTCTTT.

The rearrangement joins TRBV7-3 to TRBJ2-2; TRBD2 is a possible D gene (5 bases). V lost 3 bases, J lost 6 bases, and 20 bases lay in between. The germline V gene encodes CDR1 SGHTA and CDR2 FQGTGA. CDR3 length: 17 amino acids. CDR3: CASSLIDYLGSSGELFF. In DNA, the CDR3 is TGTGCCAGCAGCTTGATCGACTATCTAGGGTCGTCCGGGGAGCTGTTTTTT.

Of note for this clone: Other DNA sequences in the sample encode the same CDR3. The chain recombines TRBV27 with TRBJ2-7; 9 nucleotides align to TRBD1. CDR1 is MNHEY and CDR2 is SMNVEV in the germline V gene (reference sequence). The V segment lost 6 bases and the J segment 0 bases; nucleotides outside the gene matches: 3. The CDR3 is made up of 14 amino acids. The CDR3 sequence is CASSWGQGSYEQYF. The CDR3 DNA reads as TGTGCCAGCAGCTGGGGACAGGGCTCCTACGAGCAGTACTTC.

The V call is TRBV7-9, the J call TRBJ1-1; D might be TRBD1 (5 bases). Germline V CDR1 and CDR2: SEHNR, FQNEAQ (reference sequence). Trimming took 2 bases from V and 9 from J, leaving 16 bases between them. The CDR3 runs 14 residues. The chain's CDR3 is CASSLQAGNTQAFF. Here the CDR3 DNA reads TGTGCCAGCAGCTTACAGGCAGGGAATACGCAAGCTTTCTTT.

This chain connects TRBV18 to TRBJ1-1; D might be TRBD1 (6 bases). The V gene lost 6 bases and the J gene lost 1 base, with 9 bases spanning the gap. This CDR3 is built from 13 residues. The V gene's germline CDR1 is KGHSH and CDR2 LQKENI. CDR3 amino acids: CASSRDTNTEAFF. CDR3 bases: TGTGCCAGCTCCCGGGACACGAACACTGAAGCTTTCTTT. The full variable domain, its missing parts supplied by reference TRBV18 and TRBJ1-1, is NAGVMQNPRHLVRRRGQEARLRCSPMKGHSHVYWYRQLPEEGLKFMVYLQKENIIDESGMPKERFSAEFPKEGPSILRIQQVVRGDSAAYFCASSRDTNTEAFFGQGTRLTVV.

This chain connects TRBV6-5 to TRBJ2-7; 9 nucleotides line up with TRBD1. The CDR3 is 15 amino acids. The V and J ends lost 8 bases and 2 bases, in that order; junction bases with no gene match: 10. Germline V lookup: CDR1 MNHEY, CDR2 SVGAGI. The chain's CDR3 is CASRPDRGGTYEQYF. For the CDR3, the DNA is TGTGCCAGCCGCCCGGACAGGGGTGGTACCTACGAGCAGTACTTC.

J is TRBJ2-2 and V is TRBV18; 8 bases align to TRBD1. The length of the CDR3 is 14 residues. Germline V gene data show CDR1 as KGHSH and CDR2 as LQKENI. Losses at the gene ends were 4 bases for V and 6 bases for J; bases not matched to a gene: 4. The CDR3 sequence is CASSQRQGPGELFF. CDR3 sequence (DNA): TGTGCCAGCTCACAAAGACAGGGGCCCGGGGAGCTGTTTTTT.